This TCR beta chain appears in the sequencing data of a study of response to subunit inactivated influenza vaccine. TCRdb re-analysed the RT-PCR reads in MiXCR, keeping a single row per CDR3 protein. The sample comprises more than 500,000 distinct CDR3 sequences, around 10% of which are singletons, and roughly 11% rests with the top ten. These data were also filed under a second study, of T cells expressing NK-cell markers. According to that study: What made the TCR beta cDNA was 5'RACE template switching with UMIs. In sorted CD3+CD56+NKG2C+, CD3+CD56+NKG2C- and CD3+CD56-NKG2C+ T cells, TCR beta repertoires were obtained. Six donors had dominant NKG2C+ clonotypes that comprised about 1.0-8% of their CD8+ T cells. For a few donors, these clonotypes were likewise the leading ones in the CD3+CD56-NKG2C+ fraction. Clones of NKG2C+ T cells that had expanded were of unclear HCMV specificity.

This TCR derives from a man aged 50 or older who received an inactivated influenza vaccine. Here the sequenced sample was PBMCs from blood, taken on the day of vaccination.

The CDR3 spells CATPLGGSNTGELFF. The CDR3 nucleotides are TGTGCCACCCCCCTCGGCGGGAGTAACACCGGGGAGCTGTTTTTT. The rearrangement joins TRBV28 to TRBJ2-2, with 7 positions matching TRBD2. J lost 2 bases, V lost 10 bases, and 10 bases had no gene match. The CDR3 is 15 residues long. The germline gives CDR1 MDHEN, CDR2 SYDVKM.